This is a list of T cell receptor beta chains from one sample in a study of cytomegalovirus exposure and HLA in healthy donors. Assay used: immunoSEQ multiplex PCR; TCRdb lists only in-frame clones, some missing. This sample has about 60,000 clones; roughly 96% occur once, and the top ten carry approximately 0.95%. The specimen was PBMCs. The receptor source for this set is a man younger than 30 in good health and CMV-seronegative. CDR3s include the opening cysteine and the closing phenylalanine or tryptophan. A D gene is named only where the DNA matches it firmly. Only some rows state a clone size, as once, few, many or a class for expanded clones.

few	TRBV5-1	TRBJ1-4	TRBD1	CASSSGTGGAGGEKLFF	TGCGCCAGCAGCTCGGGGACAGGGGGCGCAGGGGGCGAAAAACTGTTTTTT
.	TRBV6-1	TRBJ1-2	TRBD1	CASSDHVNRDRERYGYTF	TGTGCCAGCAGTGATCATGTAAACCGGGACAGGGAAAGGTACGGCTACACCTTC
.	TRBV5-1	TRBJ2-5	.	CASSLVGGSETQYF	TGCGCCAGCAGCTTGGTTGGGGGCTCAGAGACCCAGTACTTC
.	TRBV7-6	TRBJ1-2	.	CASSPSVGLSYGYTF	TGTGCCAGCAGTCCTAGCGTGGGATTAAGCTATGGCTACACCTTC
.	TRBV19	TRBJ2-5	TRBD1	CASSIDRGETQYF	TGTGCCAGTAGTATAGACAGGGGGGAGACCCAGTACTTC
.	TRBV9	TRBJ1-5	.	CASSAGGGSNQPQHF	TGTGCCAGCAGCGCCGGGGGGGGTAGCAATCAGCCCCAGCATTTT
.	TRBV4-3	TRBJ1-1	.	CASSLRAMNTEAFF	TGCGCCAGCAGCCTCAGGGCTATGAACACTGAAGCTTTCTTT
.	TRBV6-5	TRBJ1-1	.	CASSYGPLVRSTEAFF	TGTGCCAGCAGTTATGGCCCTCTCGTCCGGAGCACTGAAGCTTTCTTT
.	TRBV28	TRBJ2-7	.	CASSLPTRGAEQYF	TGTGCCAGCAGTCTCCCCACCAGGGGAGCCGAGCAGTACTTC
.	TRBV27	TRBJ2-1	.	CASSLWASSSYNEQFF	TGTGCCAGCAGTTTATGGGCCTCAAGCTCCTACAATGAGCAGTTCTTC
once	TRBV27	TRBJ2-1	TRBD1	CASSPTGGTDNEQFF	TGTGCCAGCAGTCCTACAGGGGGCACGGACAATGAGCAGTTCTTC
.	TRBV13	TRBJ1-3	.	CASSNTERYSGNTIYF	TGTGCCAGCAGCAACACAGAACGTTACTCTGGAAACACCATATATTTT
.	TRBV4-1	TRBJ2-2	TRBD1	CASSHVGQGNAGELFF	TGCGCCAGCAGCCATGTGGGACAGGGGAATGCCGGGGAGCTGTTTTTT
.	TRBV19	TRBJ1-4	TRBD1	CASRRTGSGEKLFF	TGTGCCAGCAGACGGACAGGGAGCGGTGAAAAACTGTTTTTT
.	TRBV9	TRBJ1-1	TRBD1	CASSVGTGLNTEAFF	TGTGCCAGCAGCGTAGGGACAGGATTGAACACTGAAGCTTTCTTT
.	TRBV5-1	TRBJ2-5	.	CASSLAGSVQETQYF	TGCGCCAGCAGCTTGGCTGGAAGCGTTCAAGAGACCCAGTACTTC
.	TRBV5-6	TRBJ1-1	.	CASSLSQEAFF	TGTGCCAGCAGCTTAAGTCAGGAAGCTTTCTTT
.	TRBV6-5	TRBJ2-6	TRBD2	CASSYIAGAGANVLTF	TGTGCCAGCAGTTACATAGCGGGGGCTGGGGCCAACGTCCTGACTTTC
medium-sized	TRBV14	TRBJ2-7	.	CASSQFTPYEQYF	TGTGCCAGCAGCCAATTTACACCCTACGAGCAGTACTTC
once	TRBV28	TRBJ2-1	.	CASSLRGASSYNEQFF	TGTGCCAGCAGTTTACGCGGGGCGAGCTCCTACAATGAGCAGTTCTTC
.	TRBV6-6	TRBJ2-5	.	CASSPGQETQYF	TGTGCCAGCAGCCCAGGCCAAGAGACCCAGTACTTC
once	TRBV29-1	TRBJ2-7	TRBD1	CSVVGQGGEQYF	TGCAGCGTTGTGGGACAGGGGGGCGAGCAGTACTTC
.	TRBV15	TRBJ2-5	.	CATSRGPLAQYF	TGTGCCACCAGCAGGGGGCCCTTGGCCCAGTACTTC
.	TRBV28	TRBJ1-3	.	CASRIQGNAGNTIYF	TGTGCCAGCAGAATACAGGGCAATGCTGGAAACACCATATATTTT
.	TRBV30	TRBJ2-1	TRBD2	CAWSAPGLAGGPGSYNEQFF	TGTGCCTGGAGTGCACCGGGACTAGCGGGAGGGCCCGGCTCCTACAATGAGCAGTTCTTC
once	TRBV11-2	TRBJ1-1	.	CASSRRQSTEAFF	TGTGCCAGCAGCCGTCGACAGAGCACTGAAGCTTTCTTT